The entry that follows covers one T cell receptor beta chain sequence. The sample belongs to a study of T cell changes during pregnancy in multiple sclerosis. TCRdb's copy holds only in-frame clones and misses some; the assay was immunoSEQ multiplex PCR. The repertoire holds some 80,000 clones, with 89% as singletons. In germline, CDR1 is KGHSH, CDR2 LQKENI. Trimming removed 0 bases from V and 7 bases from J, with 12 bases in between. This CDR3 is built from 14 residues. This receptor was obtained from a female donor in good health, enrolled as a control in a pregnancy study. The sequencing here drew on peripheral blood, taken in the first trimester of pregnancy. The chain combines TRBV18 with TRBJ1-2; D gene unclear. For the CDR3, the DNA is TGTGCCAGCTCACCACCGAGCAGGCTTGTTGGCTACACCTTC. As protein: CASSPPSRLVGYTF. Full variable domain (rest looked up from reference TRBV18 and TRBJ1-2): NAGVMQNPRHLVRRRGQEARLRCSPMKGHSHVYWYRQLPEEGLKFMVYLQKENIIDESGMPKERFSAEFPKEGPSILRIQQVVRGDSAAYFCASSPPSRLVGYTFGSGTRLTVV.